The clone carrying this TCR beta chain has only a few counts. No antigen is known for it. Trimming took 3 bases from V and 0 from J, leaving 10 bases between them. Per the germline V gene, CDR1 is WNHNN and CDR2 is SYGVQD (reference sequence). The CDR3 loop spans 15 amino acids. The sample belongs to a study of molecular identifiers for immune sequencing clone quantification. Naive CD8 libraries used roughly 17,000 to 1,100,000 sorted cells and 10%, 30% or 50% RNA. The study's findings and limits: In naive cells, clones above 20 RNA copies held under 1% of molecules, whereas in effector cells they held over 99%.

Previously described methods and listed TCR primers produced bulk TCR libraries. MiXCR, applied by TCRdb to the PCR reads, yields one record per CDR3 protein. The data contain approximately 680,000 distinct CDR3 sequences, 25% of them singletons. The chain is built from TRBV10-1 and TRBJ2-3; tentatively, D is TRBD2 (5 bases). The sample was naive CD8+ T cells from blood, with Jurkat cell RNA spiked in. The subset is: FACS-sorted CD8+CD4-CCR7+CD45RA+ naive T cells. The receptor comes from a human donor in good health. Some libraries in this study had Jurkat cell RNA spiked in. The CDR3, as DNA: TGCGCCAGCAGTGATGTTAGCGCTAGCACAGATACGCAGTATTTT. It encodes CASSDVSASTDTQYF.